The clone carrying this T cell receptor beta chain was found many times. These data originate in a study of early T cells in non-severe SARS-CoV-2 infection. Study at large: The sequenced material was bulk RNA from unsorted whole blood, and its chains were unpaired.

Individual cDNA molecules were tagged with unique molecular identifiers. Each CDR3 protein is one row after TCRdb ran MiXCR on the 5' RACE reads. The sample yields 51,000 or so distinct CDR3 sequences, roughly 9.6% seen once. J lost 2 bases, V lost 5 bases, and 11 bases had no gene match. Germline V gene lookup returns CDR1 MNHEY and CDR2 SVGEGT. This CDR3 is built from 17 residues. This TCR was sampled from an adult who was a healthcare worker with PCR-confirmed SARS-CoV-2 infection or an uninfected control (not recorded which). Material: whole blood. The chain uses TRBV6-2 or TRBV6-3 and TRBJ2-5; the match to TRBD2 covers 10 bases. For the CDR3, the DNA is TGTGCCAGCAGTACCTCTAGCGGGAGCTTCTCACAAGAGACCCAGTACTTC. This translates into CASSTSSGSFSQETQYF.